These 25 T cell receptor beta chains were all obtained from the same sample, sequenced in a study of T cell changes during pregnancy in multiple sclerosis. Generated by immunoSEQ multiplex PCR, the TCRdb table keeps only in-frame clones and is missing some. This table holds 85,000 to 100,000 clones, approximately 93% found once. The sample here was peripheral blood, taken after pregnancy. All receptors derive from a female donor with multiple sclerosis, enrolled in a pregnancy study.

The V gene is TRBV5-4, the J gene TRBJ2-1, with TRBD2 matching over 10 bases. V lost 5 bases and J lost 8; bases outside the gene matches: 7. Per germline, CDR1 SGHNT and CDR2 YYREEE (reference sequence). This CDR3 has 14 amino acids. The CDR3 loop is CASRTSGRSYEQFF. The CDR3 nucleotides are TGTGCCAGCAGGACTAGCGGGCGGAGCTATGAGCAGTTCTTC.

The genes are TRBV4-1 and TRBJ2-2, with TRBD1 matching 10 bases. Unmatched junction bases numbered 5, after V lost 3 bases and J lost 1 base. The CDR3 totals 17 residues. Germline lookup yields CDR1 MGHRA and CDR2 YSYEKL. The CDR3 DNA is TGCGCCAGCAGCCAGAGGACAGGGGGATTGAACACCGGGGAGCTGTTTTTT. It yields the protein CASSQRTGGLNTGELFF.

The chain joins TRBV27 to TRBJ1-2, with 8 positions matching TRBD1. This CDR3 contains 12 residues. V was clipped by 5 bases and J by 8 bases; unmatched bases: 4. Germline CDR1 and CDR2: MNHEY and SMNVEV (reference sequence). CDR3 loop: CASSPRGQGYTF. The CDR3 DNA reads TGTGCCAGCAGTCCCAGGGGGCAAGGCTACACCTTC.

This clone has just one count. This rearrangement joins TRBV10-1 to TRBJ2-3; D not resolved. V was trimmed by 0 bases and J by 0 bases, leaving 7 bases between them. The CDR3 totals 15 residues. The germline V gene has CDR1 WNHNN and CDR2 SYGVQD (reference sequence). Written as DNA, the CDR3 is TGCGCCAGCAGTGAGTCGCTAGACAGCACAGATACGCAGTATTTT. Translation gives CASSESLDSTDTQYF.

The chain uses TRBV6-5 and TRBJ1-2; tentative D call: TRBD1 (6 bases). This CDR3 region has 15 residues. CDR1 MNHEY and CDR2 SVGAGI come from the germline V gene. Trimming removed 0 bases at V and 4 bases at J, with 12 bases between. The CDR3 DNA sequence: TGTGCCAGCAGTTACTCTTCAGGGGCCACCTATGGCTACACCTTC. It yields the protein CASSYSSGATYGYTF.

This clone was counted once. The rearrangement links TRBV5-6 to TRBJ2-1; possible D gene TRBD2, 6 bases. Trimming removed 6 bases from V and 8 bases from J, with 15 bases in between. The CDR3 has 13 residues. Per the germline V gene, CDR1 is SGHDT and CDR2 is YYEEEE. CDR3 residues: CASISWGVYEQFF. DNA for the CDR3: TGTGCCAGCATCTCGTGGGGGGTATATGAGCAGTTCTTC.

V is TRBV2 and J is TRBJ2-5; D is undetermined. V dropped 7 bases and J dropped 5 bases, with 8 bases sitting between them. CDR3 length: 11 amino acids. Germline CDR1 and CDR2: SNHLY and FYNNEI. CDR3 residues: CASTGNETQYF. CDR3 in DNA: TGTGCCAGCACAGGAAACGAGACCCAGTACTTC.

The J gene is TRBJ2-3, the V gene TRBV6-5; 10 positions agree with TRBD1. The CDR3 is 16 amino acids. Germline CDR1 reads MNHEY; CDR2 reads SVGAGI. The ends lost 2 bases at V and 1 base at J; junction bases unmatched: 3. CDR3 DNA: TGTGCCAGCAGTTACGGGGACAGGGGAGGCACAGATACGCAGTATTTT. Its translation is CASSYGDRGGTDTQYF.

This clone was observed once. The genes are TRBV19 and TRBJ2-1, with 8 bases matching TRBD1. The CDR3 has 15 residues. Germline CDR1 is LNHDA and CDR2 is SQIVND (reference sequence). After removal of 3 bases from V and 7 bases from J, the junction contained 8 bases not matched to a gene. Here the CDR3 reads CASSMWAGGENEQFF. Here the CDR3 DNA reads TGTGCCAGTAGTATGTGGGCAGGGGGCGAGAATGAGCAGTTCTTC. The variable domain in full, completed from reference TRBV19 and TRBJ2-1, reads DGGITQSPKYLFRKEGQNVTLSCEQNLNHDAMYWYRQDPGQGLRLIYYSQIVNDFQKGDIAEGYSVSREKKESFPLTVTSAQKNPTAFYLCASSMWAGGENEQFFGPGTRLTVL.

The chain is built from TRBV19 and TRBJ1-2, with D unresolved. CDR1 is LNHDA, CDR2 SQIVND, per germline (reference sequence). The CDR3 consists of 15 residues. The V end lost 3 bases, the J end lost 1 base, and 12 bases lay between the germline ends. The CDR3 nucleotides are TGTGCCAGTAGTATGCGGAGGGATGTTAACTATGGCTACACCTTC. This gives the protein CASSMRRDVNYGYTF.

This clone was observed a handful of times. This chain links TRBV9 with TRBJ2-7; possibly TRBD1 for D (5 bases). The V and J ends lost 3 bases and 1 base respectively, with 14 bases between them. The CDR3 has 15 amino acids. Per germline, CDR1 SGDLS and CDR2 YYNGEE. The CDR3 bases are TGTGCCAGCAGCGCAGGCGACAGCCCTTCCTACGAGCAGTACTTC. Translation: CASSAGDSPSYEQYF. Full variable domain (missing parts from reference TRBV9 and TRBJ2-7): DSGVTQTPKHLITATGQRVTLRCSPRSGDLSVYWYQQSLDQGLQFLIQYYNGEERAKGNILERFSAQQFPDLHSELNLSSLELGDSALYFCASSAGDSPSYEQYFGPGTRLTVT.

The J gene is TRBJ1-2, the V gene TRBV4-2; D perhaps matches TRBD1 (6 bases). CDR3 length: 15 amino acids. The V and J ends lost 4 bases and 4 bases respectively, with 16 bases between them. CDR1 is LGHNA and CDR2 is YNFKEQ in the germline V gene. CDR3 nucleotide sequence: TGTGCCAGCAGCCCCAACCAAGGGGGTGGCTATGGCTACACCTTC. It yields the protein CASSPNQGGGYGYTF.

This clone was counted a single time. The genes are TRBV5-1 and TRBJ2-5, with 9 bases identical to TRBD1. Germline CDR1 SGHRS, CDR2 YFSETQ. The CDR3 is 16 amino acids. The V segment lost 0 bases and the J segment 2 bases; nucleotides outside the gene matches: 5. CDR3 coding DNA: TGCGCCAGCAGCTTGGCGGGACAGGGCCCGCAAGAGACCCAGTACTTC. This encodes CASSLAGQGPQETQYF.

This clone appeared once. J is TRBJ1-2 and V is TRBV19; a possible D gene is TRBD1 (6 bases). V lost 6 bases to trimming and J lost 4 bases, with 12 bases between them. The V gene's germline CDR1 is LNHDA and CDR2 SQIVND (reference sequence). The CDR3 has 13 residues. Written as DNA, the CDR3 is TGTGCCAGTAGGAACAGGGAGAGCTATGGCTACACCTTC. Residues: CASRNRESYGYTF.

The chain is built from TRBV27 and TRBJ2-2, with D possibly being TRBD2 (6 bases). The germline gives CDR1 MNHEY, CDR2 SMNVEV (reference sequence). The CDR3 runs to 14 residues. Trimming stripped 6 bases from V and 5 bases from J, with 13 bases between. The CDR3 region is CASSLGLATGELFF. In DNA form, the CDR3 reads TGTGCCAGCAGCCTAGGTCTAGCGACCGGGGAGCTGTTTTTT.

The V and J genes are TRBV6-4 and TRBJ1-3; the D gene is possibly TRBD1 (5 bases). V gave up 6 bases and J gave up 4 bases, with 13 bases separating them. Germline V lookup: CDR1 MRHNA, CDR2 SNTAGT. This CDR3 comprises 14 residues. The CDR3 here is CASRAAGPGNTIYF. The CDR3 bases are TGTGCCAGCAGAGCCGCGGGGCCAGGAAACACCATATATTTT.

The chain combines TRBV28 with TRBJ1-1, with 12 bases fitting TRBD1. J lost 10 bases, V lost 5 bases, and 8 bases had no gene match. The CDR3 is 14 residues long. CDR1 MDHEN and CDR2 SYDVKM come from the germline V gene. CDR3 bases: TGTGCCAGCAGTACCGGGACAGGGGGCTGGGGAGCTTTCTTT. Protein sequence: CASSTGTGGWGAFF.

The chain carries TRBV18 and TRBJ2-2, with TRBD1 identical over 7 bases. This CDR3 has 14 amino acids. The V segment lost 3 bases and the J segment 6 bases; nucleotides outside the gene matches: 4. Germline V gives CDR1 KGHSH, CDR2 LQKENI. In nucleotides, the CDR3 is TGTGCCAGCTCACCGGACAGGCCCCCCGGGGAGCTGTTTTTT. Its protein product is CASSPDRPPGELFF.

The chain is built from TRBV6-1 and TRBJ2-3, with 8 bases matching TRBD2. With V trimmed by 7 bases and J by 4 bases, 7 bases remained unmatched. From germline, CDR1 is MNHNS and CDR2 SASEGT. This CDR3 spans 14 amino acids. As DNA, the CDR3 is TGTGCCAGCAAAGACGGGAGGGCCCCAGATACGCAGTATTTT. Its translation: CASKDGRAPDTQYF.

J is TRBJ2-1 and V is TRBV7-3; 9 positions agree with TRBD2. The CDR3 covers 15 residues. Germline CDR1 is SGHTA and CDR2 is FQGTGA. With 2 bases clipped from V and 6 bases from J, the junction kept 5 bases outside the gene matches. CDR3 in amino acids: CASSLGTSRTNEQFF. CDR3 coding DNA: TGTGCCAGCAGCTTAGGGACTAGCAGGACCAATGAGCAGTTCTTC.

CDR3 DNA: TGTGCCAGCAGTTACTCTCGGGGCAGGGAGGGCACTGAAGCTTTCTTT. This gives the protein CASSYSRGREGTEAFF. The chain recombines TRBV6-6 with TRBJ1-1; D possibly corresponds to TRBD1 (5 bases). CDR3 length equals 16 residues. Germline V gene lookup returns CDR1 MNHNY and CDR2 SVGAGI (reference sequence). Trimming removed 0 bases at V and 4 bases at J, with 15 bases between.

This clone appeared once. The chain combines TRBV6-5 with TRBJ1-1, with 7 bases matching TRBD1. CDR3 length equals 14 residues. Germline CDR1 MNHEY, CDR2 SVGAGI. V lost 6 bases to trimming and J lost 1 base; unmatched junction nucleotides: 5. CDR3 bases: TGTGCCAGCAGGCCTACAGGGGCGAACACTGAAGCTTTCTTT. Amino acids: CASRPTGANTEAFF.

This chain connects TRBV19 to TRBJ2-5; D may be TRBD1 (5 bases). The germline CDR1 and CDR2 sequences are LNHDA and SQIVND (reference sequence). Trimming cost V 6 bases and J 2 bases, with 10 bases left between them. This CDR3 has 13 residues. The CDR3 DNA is TGTGCCAGTAGACAGGACGGACAAGAGACCCAGTACTTC. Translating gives CASRQDGQETQYF.

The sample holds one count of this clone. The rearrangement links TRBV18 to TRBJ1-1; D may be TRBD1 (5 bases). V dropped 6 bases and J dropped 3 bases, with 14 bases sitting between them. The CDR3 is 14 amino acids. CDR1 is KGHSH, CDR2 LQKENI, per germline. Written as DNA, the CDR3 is TGTGCCAGCTCGCTGGACAATCTCGACACTGAAGCTTTCTTT. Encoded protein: CASSLDNLDTEAFF.

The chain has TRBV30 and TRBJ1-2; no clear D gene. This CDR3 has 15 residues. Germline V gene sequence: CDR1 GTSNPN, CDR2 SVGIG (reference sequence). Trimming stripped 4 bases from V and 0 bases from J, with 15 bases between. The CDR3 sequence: CAWMRQPVTNYGYTF. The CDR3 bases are TGTGCCTGGATGAGGCAGCCCGTTACTAACTATGGCTACACCTTC.